These T cell receptor beta chains were read from a single sample in a study of early T cells in non-severe SARS-CoV-2 infection. In TCRdb, the 5' RACE reads were re-called with MiXCR into one record per CDR3 protein. The sample includes roughly 99,000 distinct CDR3 sequences, approximately 10% of them seen just once. Sequenced sample: whole blood. The source is an adult who was a healthcare worker with PCR-confirmed SARS-CoV-2 infection or an uninfected control (not recorded which). Each CDR3 is given with its conserved first and last residue. Fields, in order: clone size, V gene, D gene, CDR3 length, J gene, CDR3 protein, CDR3 DNA. D genes are given only for firm matches. For some rows the clone size is stated as once, few or many, or as a class when expanded; others skip it.

few	TRBV5-1	TRBD2	16	TRBJ2-1	CASSFGGRGIYNEQFF	TGCGCCAGCAGCTTTGGCGGGAGGGGGATCTACAATGAGCAGTTCTTC
NA	TRBV24-1	NA	14	TRBJ2-3	CATSDPSGTDTQYF	TGTGCCACCAGTGATCCTAGCGGCACAGATACGCAGTATTTT
few	TRBV5-1	NA	14	TRBJ1-4	CASSLAPEGEKLFF	TGCGCCAGCAGCTTGGCCCCGGAGGGTGAAAAACTGTTTTTT
few	TRBV27	NA	18	TRBJ2-7	CASSLFSGRTRGFYEQYF	TGTGCCAGCAGTTTATTTTCCGGTCGGACAAGGGGTTTCTACGAGCAGTACTTC
few	TRBV10-3	NA	12	TRBJ1-2	CAISGDGYGYTF	TGTGCCATCAGCGGGGACGGCTATGGCTACACCTTC
NA	TRBV15	NA	13	TRBJ2-3	CATSSTSTDTQYF	TGTGCCACCAGCAGCACTAGCACAGATACGCAGTATTTT
few	TRBV28	NA	13	TRBJ2-2	CASSLWETGELFF	TGTGCCAGCAGTTTGTGGGAGACCGGGGAGCTGTTTTTT
NA	TRBV27	TRBD2	14	TRBJ2-5	CASSPRSGIETQYF	TGTGCCAGCAGTCCTCGAAGCGGGATAGAGACCCAGTACTTC
few	TRBV27	TRBD1	16	TRBJ2-1	CASSLPRQGAVNEQFF	TGTGCCAGCAGTTTACCCCGACAGGGGGCGGTCAATGAGCAGTTCTTC
NA	TRBV12-3/TRBV12-4	TRBD2	13	TRBJ2-5	CASNLAGAETQYF	TGTGCCAGCAATCTAGCGGGGGCAGAGACCCAGTACTTC
many	TRBV7-9	NA	12	TRBJ1-1	CASSASGNGAFF	TGTGCCAGCAGCGCGTCAGGGAACGGGGCTTTCTTT
few	TRBV20-1	TRBD2	12	TRBJ2-5	CSSGRGQETQYF	TGCAGCTCGGGGAGGGGTCAAGAGACCCAGTACTTC
few	TRBV6-1	TRBD1	15	TRBJ2-5	CANSKSGQGLETQYF	TGTGCCAACTCAAAATCGGGACAGGGTTTAGAGACCCAGTACTTC
few	TRBV12-3/TRBV12-4	TRBD2	17	TRBJ2-3	CASSSSGTSGNVDTQYF	TGTGCCAGCAGTAGCTCCGGGACTAGCGGGAATGTAGATACGCAGTATTTT
NA	TRBV5-6	NA	15	TRBJ2-3	CASSFNGRGTDTQYF	TGTGCCAGCAGCTTTAACGGGAGAGGCACAGATACGCAGTATTTT
NA	TRBV23-1	TRBD2	15	TRBJ2-1	CASSPGTSGRGEQFF	TGCGCCAGCAGTCCGGGGACTAGCGGGAGAGGGGAGCAGTTCTTC
few	TRBV5-1	NA	13	TRBJ2-7	CASSNGLTYEQYF	TGCGCCAGCAGCAATGGACTAACCTACGAGCAGTACTTC
many	TRBV12-3/TRBV12-4	TRBD2	15	TRBJ2-1	CASRPSGSNHNEQFF	TGTGCCAGCAGACCTAGCGGGAGTAACCACAATGAGCAGTTCTTC
NA	TRBV29-1	NA	15	TRBJ2-5	CSVGNHRGFQETQYF	TGCAGCGTTGGTAACCATAGGGGGTTCCAAGAGACCCAGTACTTC
NA	TRBV12-3/TRBV12-4	TRBD1	14	TRBJ1-2	CASSPSDRGYGYTF	TGTGCCAGCAGTCCCTCGGACAGGGGCTATGGCTACACCTTC
few	TRBV29-1	NA	12	TRBJ1-2	CSVERSWDGYTF	TGCAGCGTTGAACGGTCCTGGGATGGCTACACCTTC
NA	TRBV11-2	TRBD1	13	TRBJ1-1	CASTPGGAGVAFF	TGTGCCAGCACCCCAGGGGGCGCGGGGGTAGCTTTCTTT
NA	TRBV5-1	NA	14	TRBJ2-1	CASSLGKGYNEQFF	TGCGCCAGCAGCTTGGGTAAGGGCTACAATGAGCAGTTCTTC
many	TRBV29-1	NA	14	TRBJ1-1	CSAEQGARNTEAFF	TGCAGCGCCGAACAGGGCGCGCGGAACACTGAAGCTTTCTTT
NA	TRBV12-3/TRBV12-4	NA	13	TRBJ2-5	CATRPGSQETQYF	TGTGCCACCCGTCCGGGGTCGCAAGAGACCCAGTACTTC
many	TRBV30	NA	13	TRBJ1-5	CAWAVSSNQPQHF	TGTGCCTGGGCAGTATCTAGCAATCAGCCCCAGCATTTT
many	TRBV18	NA	14	TRBJ2-2	CASSYRAGTGELFF	TGTGCCAGCTCCTACAGGGCTGGCACCGGGGAGCTGTTTTTT
NA	TRBV7-3	NA	13	TRBJ1-1	CASSSYIEFEAFF	TGTGCCAGCAGCTCATACATCGAGTTTGAAGCTTTCTTT
many	TRBV20-1	NA	11	TRBJ2-5	CSAPGRETQYF	TGCAGTGCTCCCGGTCGAGAGACCCAGTACTTC
NA	TRBV5-1	NA	17	TRBJ2-1	CASSPPRRGSVYNEQFF	TGCGCCAGCAGCCCACCCCGTAGGGGTTCGGTTTACAATGAGCAGTTCTTC
NA	TRBV7-9	NA	12	TRBJ2-7	CASSILRDEQYF	TGTGCCAGCAGCATTCTCCGGGACGAGCAGTACTTC
NA	TRBV5-1	NA	12	TRBJ1-6	CASSLGFSPLHF	TGCGCCAGCAGCTTGGGGTTTTCACCCCTCCACTTT
many	TRBV28	NA	13	TRBJ2-7	CASSRQVHYEQYF	TGTGCCAGCAGTAGACAGGTCCACTACGAGCAGTACTTC
few	TRBV29-1	TRBD2	17	TRBJ2-3	CSVGLRLAGGPRDTQYF	TGCAGCGTTGGTTTAAGACTAGCGGGAGGGCCACGAGATACGCAGTATTTT
many	TRBV10-3	TRBD1	13	TRBJ2-5	CASSGGPQETQYF	TGTGCCTCGTCAGGGGGACCTCAAGAGACCCAGTACTTC
many	TRBV6-1	TRBD1	13	TRBJ1-5	CASSGQGHQPQHF	TGTGCCAGCAGTGGACAGGGACATCAGCCCCAGCATTTT
few	TRBV20-1	NA	13	TRBJ1-3	CSASPDSGNTIYF	TGCAGTGCTAGTCCAGACTCTGGAAACACCATATATTTT
few	TRBV7-9	NA	15	TRBJ2-2	CASSLGRTQTGELFF	TGTGCCAGCAGCTTAGGAAGGACCCAGACCGGGGAGCTGTTTTTT
NA	TRBV29-1	NA	13	TRBJ2-1	CSVEQGGYNEQFF	TGCAGCGTTGAGCAGGGGGGCTACAATGAGCAGTTCTTC
many	TRBV12-3/TRBV12-4	NA	14	TRBJ2-3	CASGGAPSTDTQYF	TGTGCCAGCGGGGGGGCACCTAGCACAGATACGCAGTATTTT
NA	TRBV7-9	TRBD1	16	TRBJ1-2	CASSFPTGAAFYGYTF	TGTGCCAGCAGCTTCCCGACAGGGGCCGCCTTCTATGGCTACACCTTC
few	TRBV12-3/TRBV12-4	TRBD2	21	TRBJ2-1	CASRIQGGIGTSGRVYNEQFF	TGTGCCAGCAGGATACAGGGGGGAATTGGGACTAGCGGGAGAGTCTACAATGAGCAGTTCTTC
NA	TRBV4-3	TRBD2	16	TRBJ2-7	CASSQDASGTSYEQYF	TGCGCCAGCAGCCAAGACGCTAGCGGGACTTCCTACGAGCAGTACTTC
NA	TRBV2	NA	11	TRBJ1-5	CASSDSQPQHF	TGTGCCAGCAGTGATAGTCAGCCCCAGCATTTT
many	TRBV28	TRBD1	13	TRBJ2-7	CATRQGNSYEQYF	TGTGCCACCCGACAGGGGAACTCCTACGAGCAGTACTTC
few	TRBV12-3/TRBV12-4	NA	16	TRBJ1-4	CASSWLSGATNEKLFF	TGTGCCAGCAGTTGGCTCTCGGGGGCAACTAACGAAAAACTGTTTTTT
few	TRBV12-3/TRBV12-4	TRBD1	16	TRBJ2-3	CASSSIGQGFTDTQYF	TGTGCCAGCAGCTCAATCGGACAGGGATTTACAGATACGCAGTATTTT
NA	TRBV18	NA	14	TRBJ1-4	CASSQGATNEKLFF	TGTGCCAGCTCACAGGGGGCAACTAATGAAAAACTGTTTTTT
few	TRBV5-1	TRBD2	14	TRBJ2-7	CASSTLAGGYEQYF	TGCGCCAGCAGCACGCTAGCGGGAGGCTACGAGCAGTACTTC
NA	TRBV5-4	NA	16	TRBJ2-4	CASSPQPVGPKNIQYF	TGTGCCAGCAGCCCCCAACCCGTCGGGCCCAAAAACATTCAGTACTTC
many	TRBV2	NA	16	TRBJ2-4	CASGLRDTLAKNIQYF	TGTGCCAGCGGGTTGCGGGACACCTTAGCCAAAAACATTCAGTACTTC
NA	TRBV20-1	NA	15	TRBJ2-5	CSARDARSDQETQYF	TGCAGTGCTAGAGATGCGAGGTCCGACCAAGAGACCCAGTACTTC
NA	TRBV5-4	NA	13	TRBJ1-6	CASRLEGSSPLHF	TGTGCCAGCAGGCTCGAGGGTAGCTCACCCCTCCACTTT
NA	TRBV12-3/TRBV12-4	NA	16	TRBJ2-1	CASTILAGPTGDEQFF	TGTGCCAGCACCATCTTAGCCGGCCCAACAGGCGATGAGCAGTTCTTC